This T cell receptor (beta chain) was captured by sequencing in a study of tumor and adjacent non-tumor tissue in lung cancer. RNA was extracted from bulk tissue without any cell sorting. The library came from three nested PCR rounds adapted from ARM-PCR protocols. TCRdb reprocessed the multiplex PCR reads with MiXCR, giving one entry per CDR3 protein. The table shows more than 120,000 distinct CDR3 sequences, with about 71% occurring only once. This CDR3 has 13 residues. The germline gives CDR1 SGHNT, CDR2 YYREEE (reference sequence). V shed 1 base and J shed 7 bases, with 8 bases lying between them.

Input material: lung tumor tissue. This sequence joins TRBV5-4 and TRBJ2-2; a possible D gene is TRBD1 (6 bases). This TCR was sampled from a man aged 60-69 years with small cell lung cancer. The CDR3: CASSLTGYGELFF. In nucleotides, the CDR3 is TGTGCCAGCAGCTTGACAGGGTACGGGGAGCTGTTTTTT.